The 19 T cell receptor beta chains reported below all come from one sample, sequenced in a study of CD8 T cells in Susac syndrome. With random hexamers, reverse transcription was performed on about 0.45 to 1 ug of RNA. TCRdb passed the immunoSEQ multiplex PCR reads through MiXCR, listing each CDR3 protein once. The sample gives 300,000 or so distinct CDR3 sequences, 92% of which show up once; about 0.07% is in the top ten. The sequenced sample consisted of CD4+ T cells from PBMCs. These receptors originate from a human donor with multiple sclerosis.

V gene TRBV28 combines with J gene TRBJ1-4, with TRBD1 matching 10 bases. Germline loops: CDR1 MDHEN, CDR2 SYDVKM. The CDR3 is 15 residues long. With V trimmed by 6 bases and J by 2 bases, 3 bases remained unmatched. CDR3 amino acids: CASSDRGHTNEKLFF. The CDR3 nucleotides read TGTGCCAGCAGCGACAGGGGGCACACTAATGAAAAACTGTTTTTT.

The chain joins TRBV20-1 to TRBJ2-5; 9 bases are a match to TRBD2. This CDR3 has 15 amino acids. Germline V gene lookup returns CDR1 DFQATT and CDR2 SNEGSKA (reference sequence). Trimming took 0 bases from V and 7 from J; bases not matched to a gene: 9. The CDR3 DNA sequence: TGCAGTGCTAGAGATCTGGTAGCGGGGGTTGGGACCCAGTACTTC. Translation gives CSARDLVAGVGTQYF.

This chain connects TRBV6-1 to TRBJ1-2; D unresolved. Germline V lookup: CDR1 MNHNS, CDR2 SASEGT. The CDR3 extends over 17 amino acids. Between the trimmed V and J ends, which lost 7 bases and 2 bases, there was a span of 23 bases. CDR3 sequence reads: CASTKAQGDVQNYGYTF. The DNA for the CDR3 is TGTGCCAGCACCAAAGCCCAAGGAGACGTACAAAACTATGGCTACACCTTC.

The CDR3 loop reads CSAPTHNTIYF. The DNA of the CDR3 is TGCAGTGCTCCTACACATAACACCATATATTTT. V and J are TRBV20-1 and TRBJ1-3; no firm D call. The CDR3 loop spans 11 amino acids. CDR1 and CDR2 from the germline V gene are DFQATT and SNEGSKA (reference sequence). V shed 5 bases and J shed 7 bases, with 9 bases lying between them.

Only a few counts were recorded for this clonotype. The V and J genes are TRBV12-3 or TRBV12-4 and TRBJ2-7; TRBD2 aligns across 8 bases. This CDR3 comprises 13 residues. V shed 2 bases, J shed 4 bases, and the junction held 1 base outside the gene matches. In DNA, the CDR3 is TGTGCCAGCAGTTTAACTAGCGGTTACGAGCAGTACTTC. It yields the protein CASSLTSGYEQYF.

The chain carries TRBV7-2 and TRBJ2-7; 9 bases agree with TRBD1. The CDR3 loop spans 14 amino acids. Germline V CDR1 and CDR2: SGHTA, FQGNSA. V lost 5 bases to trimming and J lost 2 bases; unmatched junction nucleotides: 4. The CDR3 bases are TGTGCCAGCAGCGCGGACAGGGGTGCCTACGAGCAGTACTTC. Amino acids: CASSADRGAYEQYF.

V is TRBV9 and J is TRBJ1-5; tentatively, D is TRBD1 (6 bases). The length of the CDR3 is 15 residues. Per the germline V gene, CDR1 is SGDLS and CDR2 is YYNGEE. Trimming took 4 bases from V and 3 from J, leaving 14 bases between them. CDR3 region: CASSRTGGANQPQHF. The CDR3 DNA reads TGTGCCAGCAGCAGAACGGGGGGGGCCAATCAGCCCCAGCATTTT.

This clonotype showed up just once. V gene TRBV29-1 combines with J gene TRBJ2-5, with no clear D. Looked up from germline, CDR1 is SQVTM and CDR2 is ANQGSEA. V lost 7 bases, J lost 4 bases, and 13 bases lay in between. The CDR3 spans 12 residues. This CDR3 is CSGGSEGETQYF. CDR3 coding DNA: TGCAGCGGGGGATCGGAAGGAGAGACCCAGTACTTC.

CDR3 bases: TGTGCCAGCAGCTTAGGGGGGACGGGGTCTGGAAACACCATATATTTT. Residues: CASSLGGTGSGNTIYF. The rearrangement uses TRBV7-6 and TRBJ1-3; tentatively, D is TRBD1 (5 bases). This CDR3 contains 16 residues. V was pared by 1 base and J by 1 base, with 11 bases between. Germline V gene lookup returns CDR1 SGHVS and CDR2 FNYEAQ. Combining the CDR3 with reference TRBV7-6 and TRBJ1-3 gives the whole variable domain GAGVSQSPRYKVTKRGQDVALRCDPISGHVSLYWYRQALGQGPEFLTYFNYEAQQDKSGLPNDRFSAERPEGSISTLTIQRTEQRDSAMYRCASSLGGTGSGNTIYFGEGSWLTVV.

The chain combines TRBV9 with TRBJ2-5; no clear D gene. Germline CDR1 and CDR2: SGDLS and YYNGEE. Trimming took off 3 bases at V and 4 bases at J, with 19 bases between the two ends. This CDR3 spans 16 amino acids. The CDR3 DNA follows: TGTGCCAGCAGCGCCGGAACTGGTCAGTGGGGAGAGACCCAGTACTTC. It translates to CASSAGTGQWGETQYF.

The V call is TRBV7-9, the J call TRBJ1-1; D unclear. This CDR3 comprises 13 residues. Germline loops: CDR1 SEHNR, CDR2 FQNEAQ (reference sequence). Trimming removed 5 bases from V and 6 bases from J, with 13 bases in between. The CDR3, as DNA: TGTGCCAGCAGCCTGGGCATCAACGCTGAAGCTTTCTTT. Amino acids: CASSLGINAEAFF.

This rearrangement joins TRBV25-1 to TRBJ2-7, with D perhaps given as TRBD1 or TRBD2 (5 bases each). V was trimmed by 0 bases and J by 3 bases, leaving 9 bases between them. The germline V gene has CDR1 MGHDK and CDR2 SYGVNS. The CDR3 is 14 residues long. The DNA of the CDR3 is TGTGCCAGCAGTGAATACGGGGCGGGCTACGAGCAGTACTTC. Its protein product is CASSEYGAGYEQYF.

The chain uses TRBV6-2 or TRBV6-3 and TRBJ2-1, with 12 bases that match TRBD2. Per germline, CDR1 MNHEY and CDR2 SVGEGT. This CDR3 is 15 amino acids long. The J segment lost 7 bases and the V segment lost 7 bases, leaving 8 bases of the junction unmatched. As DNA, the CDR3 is TGTGCCAGCAAACCTAGCGGGAGGGCCGGGAATGAGCAGTTCTTC. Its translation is CASKPSGRAGNEQFF.

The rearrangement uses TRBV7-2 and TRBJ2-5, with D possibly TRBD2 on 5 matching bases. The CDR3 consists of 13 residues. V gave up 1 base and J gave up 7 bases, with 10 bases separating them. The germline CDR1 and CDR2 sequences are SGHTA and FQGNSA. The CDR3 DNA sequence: TGTGCCAGCAGCTTAGACCCGGGGAGGACCCAGTACTTC. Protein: CASSLDPGRTQYF. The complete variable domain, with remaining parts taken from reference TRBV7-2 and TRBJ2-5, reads GAGVSQSPSNKVTEKGKDVELRCDPISGHTALYWYRQSLGQGLEFLIYFQGNSAPDKSGLPSDRFSAERTGGSVSTLTIQRTQQEDSAVYLCASSLDPGRTQYFGPGTRLLVL.

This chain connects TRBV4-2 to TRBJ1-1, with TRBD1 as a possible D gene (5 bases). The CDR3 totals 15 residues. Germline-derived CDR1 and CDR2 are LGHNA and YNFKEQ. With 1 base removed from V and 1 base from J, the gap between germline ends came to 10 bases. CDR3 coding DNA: TGTGCCAGCAGCCAAGGGAGGGGTGGGAACACTGAAGCTTTCTTT. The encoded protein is CASSQGRGGNTEAFF.

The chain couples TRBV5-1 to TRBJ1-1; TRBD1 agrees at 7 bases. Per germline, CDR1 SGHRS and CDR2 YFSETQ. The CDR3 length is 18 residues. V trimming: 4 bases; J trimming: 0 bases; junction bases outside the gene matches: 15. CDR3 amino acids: CASSLDNTGQLMNTEAFF. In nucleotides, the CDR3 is TGCGCCAGCAGCCTAGATAACACGGGACAGCTAATGAACACTGAAGCTTTCTTT.

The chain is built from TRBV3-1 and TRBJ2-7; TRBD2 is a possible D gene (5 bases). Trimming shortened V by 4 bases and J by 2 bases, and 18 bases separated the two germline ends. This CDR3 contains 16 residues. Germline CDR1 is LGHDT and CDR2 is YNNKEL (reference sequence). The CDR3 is CASSRGISGKTYEQYF. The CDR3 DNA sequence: TGTGCCAGCAGCCGCGGCATATCCGGGAAAACCTACGAGCAGTACTTC.

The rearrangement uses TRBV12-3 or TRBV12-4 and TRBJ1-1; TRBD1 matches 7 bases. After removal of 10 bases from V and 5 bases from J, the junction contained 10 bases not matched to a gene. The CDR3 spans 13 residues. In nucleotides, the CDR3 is TGTGCCACCCAGACAGGGAGGTGGACTGAAGCTTTCTTT. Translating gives CATQTGRWTEAFF.

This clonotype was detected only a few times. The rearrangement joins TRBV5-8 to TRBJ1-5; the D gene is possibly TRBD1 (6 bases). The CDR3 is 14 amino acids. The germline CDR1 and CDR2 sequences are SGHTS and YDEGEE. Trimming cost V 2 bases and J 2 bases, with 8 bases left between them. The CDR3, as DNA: TGTGCCAGCAGCTTTCACAGGGGCAATCAGCCCCAGCATTTT. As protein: CASSFHRGNQPQHF.